One and the same sample provided the 2 T cell receptor beta chains below, sequenced in a study of PD-1 blockade in classical Hodgkin lymphoma. Every patient relapsed after autologous stem cell transplantation, and brentuximab vedotin exposure varied. TCRdb keeps only in-frame clones here, not all; method: immunoSEQ multiplex PCR. Of roughly 81,000 clones in the sample, about 93% were seen once. The material was peripheral blood mononuclear cells (PBMCs), obtained before the second cycle of nivolumab. Receptors were obtained from a human donor with classical Hodgkin lymphoma.

This clone was found once. The genes are TRBV9 and TRBJ1-2; D is possibly TRBD1 (5 bases). The CDR3 spans 14 residues. Germline-derived CDR1 and CDR2 are SGDLS and YYNGEE. The V end was cut by 3 bases, the J end by 2 bases, with 11 bases between. This CDR3 is CASSARGQNYGYTF. The CDR3 nucleotides read TGTGCCAGCAGCGCTAGAGGACAAAACTATGGCTACACCTTC.

This clone was found once. The J gene is TRBJ1-5, the V gene TRBV6-5, with TRBD1 matching 8 bases. V shed 2 bases and J 6 bases; nucleotides not matched to a gene: 9. Germline V gives CDR1 MNHEY, CDR2 SVGAGI. The CDR3 totals 16 residues. CDR3 in amino acids: CASSYRGQGITQPQHF. In nucleotides, the CDR3 is TGTGCCAGCAGTTACCGTGGACAGGGCATCACTCAGCCCCAGCATTTT.